One and the same sample provided the 22 T cell receptor beta chains below, sequenced in a study of Ad26.COV2.S vaccination and SARS-CoV-2 variants. The treatment denotes: roughly 18 received Ad26.COV2.S at low or high dose, single or two shots; about 5 received placebo; per-sample allocation not given. Sampling was done on day 63 after the first vaccine or placebo injection. Repertoires were generated with immunoSEQ multiplex PCR, while TCRdb's copy carries only in-frame clones and drops some. This table holds 350,000 to 550,000 clones, about 91% found once. Sequenced material: peripheral blood, taken in a trial of Ad26.COV2.S vaccine versus placebo. These receptors were obtained from a person aged 18-65 years who received the Ad26.COV2.S COVID-19 vaccine or a placebo.

The rearrangement joins TRBV27 to TRBJ1-5; 8 bases agree with TRBD1. Germline values: CDR1 MNHEY, CDR2 SMNVEV (reference sequence). The CDR3 sequence is 17 residues long. J was trimmed by 1 base and V by 5 bases; bases with no gene match: 10. The CDR3 region has the DNA TGTGCCAGCAGTCCCAAGTCCGGACAGGGCAGCAATCAGCCCCAGCATTTT. It encodes CASSPKSGQGSNQPQHF.

The chain employs TRBV7-2 and TRBJ1-4; 7 bases agree with TRBD1. Unmatched junction bases numbered 4, after V lost 5 bases and J lost 4 bases. This CDR3 region has 14 residues. CDR1 is SGHTA, CDR2 FQGNSA, per germline. CDR3 coding DNA: TGTGCCAGCAGCCGGGACAGCTTTAATGAAAAACTGTTTTTT. This codes for CASSRDSFNEKLFF.

V gene TRBV5-5 combines with J gene TRBJ1-4; D might be TRBD1 (5 bases). This CDR3 has 18 residues. V was shortened by 4 bases and J by 0 bases, with 19 bases between the two germline ends. CDR1 and CDR2 from the germline V gene are SGHKS and YYEKEE (reference sequence). Here the CDR3 reads CASSPRWAGGATNEKLFF. The CDR3 coding sequence is TGTGCCAGCAGCCCGCGGTGGGCGGGGGGAGCAACTAATGAAAAACTGTTTTTT. Full variable domain (missing parts from reference TRBV5-5 and TRBJ1-4): DAGVTQSPTHLIKTRGQQVTLRCSPISGHKSVSWYQQVLGQGPQFIFQYYEKEERGRGNFPDRFSARQFPNYSSELNVNALLLGDSALYLCASSPRWAGGATNEKLFFGSGTQLSVL.

The J gene is TRBJ1-3, the V gene TRBV2; weak D call: TRBD1 (5 bases). V shed 8 bases and J shed 1 base, with 21 bases lying between them. This CDR3 has 17 amino acids. Germline V gene sequence: CDR1 SNHLY, CDR2 FYNNEI. As DNA, the CDR3 is TGTGCCAGCTCTCAGAGGGGTCTCCCTTTTTCTGGAAACACCATATATTTT. As protein: CASSQRGLPFSGNTIYF.

This chain uses TRBV7-6 with TRBJ1-1; D is perhaps TRBD1 (5 bases). The CDR3 contains 19 residues. The V gene's germline CDR1 is SGHVS and CDR2 FNYEAQ. The ends were cut back, 3 bases at V and 5 bases at J, with 28 bases in the middle. The chain's CDR3 is CASSLGLRGNKGSGTEAFF. DNA of the CDR3: TGTGCCAGCAGCTTGGGCCTGAGGGGAAACAAGGGTTCGGGGACTGAAGCTTTCTTT. Full variable domain (outside the CDR3, taken from reference TRBV7-6 and TRBJ1-1): GAGVSQSPRYKVTKRGQDVALRCDPISGHVSLYWYRQALGQGPEFLTYFNYEAQQDKSGLPNDRFSAERPEGSISTLTIQRTEQRDSAMYRCASSLGLRGNKGSGTEAFFGQGTRLTVV.

This clone has a single count. V is TRBV7-9 and J is TRBJ1-1; TRBD1 might be the D (6 bases). The germline CDR1 and CDR2 sequences are SEHNR and FQNEAQ (reference sequence). This CDR3 comprises 16 residues. V lost 1 base and J lost 0, with 12 bases in between. CDR3: CASSLVWGDMNTEAFF. DNA for the CDR3: TGTGCCAGCAGCTTAGTGTGGGGGGACATGAACACTGAAGCTTTCTTT.

The chain carries TRBV5-1 and TRBJ2-3, with D perhaps being TRBD1 or TRBD2 (5 bases each). Trimming took 0 bases from V and 4 from J, leaving 18 bases between them. CDR1 is SGHRS and CDR2 is YFSETQ in the germline V gene. The CDR3 covers 17 residues. The CDR3: CASSLAGTPRGADTQYF. The DNA of the CDR3 is TGCGCCAGCAGCTTGGCCGGGACCCCACGGGGCGCAGATACGCAGTATTTT.

The chain combines TRBV9 with TRBJ1-4; no clear D. Trimming pared 4 bases from V and 0 bases from J, leaving 10 bases between. Germline loops: CDR1 SGDLS, CDR2 YYNGEE. The CDR3 contains 15 residues. The CDR3 sequence: CASSLTAATNEKLFF. The CDR3 DNA follows: TGTGCCAGCAGCCTTACAGCTGCAACTAATGAAAAACTGTTTTTT.

The V gene is TRBV9, the J gene TRBJ1-2, with no clear D. The V gene's germline CDR1 is SGDLS and CDR2 YYNGEE. V was clipped by 0 bases and J by 1 base, with 7 bases between them. This CDR3 is 14 amino acids long. Here the CDR3 reads CASSVGVLNYGYTF. As DNA, the CDR3 is TGTGCCAGCAGCGTAGGGGTCCTTAACTATGGCTACACCTTC.

The rearrangement uses TRBV27 and TRBJ2-7; 10 bases agree with TRBD2. Germline V gene data show CDR1 as MNHEY and CDR2 as SMNVEV (reference sequence). The CDR3 consists of 16 residues. CDR3 DNA: TGTGCCAGCAGTTCACACCCATCTGAAGTTAGCGGGGGGACCCACGTC. Protein product: CASSSHPSEVSGGTHV.

This clone has only one observation. V gene TRBV11-3 combines with J gene TRBJ2-5; D might be TRBD2 (5 bases). The CDR3 totals 15 residues. Germline V gives CDR1 SGHNT, CDR2 YENEEA. Trimming took 1 base from V and 3 from J, leaving 12 bases between them. The CDR3 DNA is TGTGCCAGCAGCTTAGGACTACGCGATAAAGAGACCCAGTACTTC. Protein product: CASSLGLRDKETQYF.

This clone was seen only once. The chain has TRBV2 and TRBJ2-6; D not resolved. This CDR3 spans 16 amino acids. The ends were cut back, 6 bases at V and 0 bases at J, with 12 bases in the middle. Germline loops: CDR1 SNHLY, CDR2 FYNNEI. CDR3 in amino acids: CASRRERFSGANVLTF. The DNA of the CDR3 is TGTGCCAGCAGGCGAGAACGGTTCTCTGGGGCCAACGTCCTGACTTTC. Combining the CDR3 with reference TRBV2 and TRBJ2-6 gives the whole variable domain EPEVTQTPSHQVTQMGQEVILRCVPISNHLYFYWYRQILGQKVEFLVSFYNNEISEKSEIFDDQFSVERPDGSNFTLKIRSTKLEDSAMYFCASRRERFSGANVLTFGAGSRLTVL.

The gene calls are TRBV24-1 and TRBJ2-3; a possible D gene is TRBD1 (6 bases). The ends were cut back, 3 bases at V and 5 bases at J, with 20 bases in the middle. Per germline, CDR1 KGHDR and CDR2 SFDVKD. The CDR3 consists of 17 residues. CDR3 sequence reads: CATSDPGAGEVRDTQYF. As DNA, the CDR3 is TGTGCCACCAGTGATCCAGGGGCCGGGGAAGTTCGAGATACGCAGTATTTT.

The J gene is TRBJ2-1, the V gene TRBV11-2; 7 bases agree with TRBD1. J gave up 12 bases and V 1 base, and 15 bases lay outside the gene matches. Germline CDR1 SGHAT, CDR2 FQNNGV. This CDR3 comprises 16 residues. CDR3: CASSLATGLGGEGQFF. In DNA form, the CDR3 reads TGTGCCAGCAGCTTAGCGACAGGGTTAGGGGGTGAGGGGCAGTTCTTC.

V usage is TRBV29-1 and J usage is TRBJ1-2; weak D call: TRBD1 (6 bases). In germline, CDR1 is SQVTM, CDR2 ANQGSEA. Trimming shortened V by 4 bases and J by 4 bases, and 22 bases separated the two germline ends. The CDR3 has 16 residues. The CDR3 nucleotides read TGCAGCGTTGGTGGGGACTACAGGGACCAGGGCTATGGCTACACCTTC. Translating it yields CSVGGDYRDQGYGYTF.

The chain combines TRBV6-5 with TRBJ1-1; weak D call: TRBD1 (5 bases). The germline V gene has CDR1 MNHEY and CDR2 SVGAGI. The CDR3 covers 12 residues. Deletions cut 11 bases from V and 6 bases from J, with 16 bases between. CDR3: CAFRGEFAEAFF. The DNA for the CDR3 is TGTGCCTTCAGAGGGGAGTTCGCTGAAGCTTTCTTT.

This clone was counted at least ten times. The chain combines TRBV19 with TRBJ1-3, with a tentative D call TRBD1 (5 bases). The V end lost 6 bases, the J end lost 0 bases, and 15 bases lay between the germline ends. The germline CDR1 and CDR2 sequences are LNHDA and SQIVND (reference sequence). The CDR3 length is 16 residues. CDR3 sequence reads: CASRAPGHYSGNTIYF. CDR3 DNA sequence: TGTGCCAGTAGGGCCCCAGGGCATTACTCTGGAAACACCATATATTTT.

The genes are TRBV7-9 and TRBJ2-2, with TRBD1 identical over 9 bases. With V trimmed by 6 bases and J by 7 bases, 3 bases remained unmatched. Germline V gene lookup returns CDR1 SEHNR and CDR2 FQNEAQ (reference sequence). This CDR3 has 13 amino acids. The CDR3 nucleotides are TGTGCCAGCAGGTGGACAGGGGACGGGGAGCTGTTTTTT. It translates to CASRWTGDGELFF. The full variable domain, completed using reference TRBV7-9 and TRBJ2-2, is DTGVSQNPRHKITKRGQNVTFRCDPISEHNRLYWYRQTLGQGPEFLTYFQNEAQLEKSRLLSDRFSAERPKGSFSTLEIQRTEQGDSAMYLCASRWTGDGELFFGEGSRLTVL.

The chain joins TRBV6-5 to TRBJ2-7, with D possibly matching TRBD1 (5 bases). CDR1 is MNHEY, CDR2 SVGAGI, per germline. V shed 5 bases and J shed 0 bases, with 11 bases lying between them. This CDR3 is 14 amino acids long. The DNA for the CDR3 is TGTGCCAGCAGTATGACAGCGAGCTCCTACGAGCAGTACTTC. Protein sequence: CASSMTASSYEQYF.

The chain carries TRBV18 and TRBJ2-5; D remains ambiguous. Germline V lookup: CDR1 KGHSH, CDR2 LQKENI. The length of the CDR3 is 10 residues. V was shortened by 4 bases and J by 3 bases, with 0 bases between the two germline ends. CDR3 region: CASSQETQYF. The DNA for the CDR3 is TGTGCCAGCTCACAAGAGACCCAGTACTTC.

This clone was detected only once. This chain links TRBV14 with TRBJ2-3; no clear D gene. Trimming cost V 3 bases and J 6 bases, with 10 bases left between them. The CDR3 contains 13 residues. Germline V CDR1 and CDR2: SGHDN, FVKESK. The CDR3 is CASSQRRRDTQYF. CDR3 DNA sequence: TGTGCCAGCAGCCAGAGACGTCGCGATACGCAGTATTTT.

This clone occurred a few times. This chain joins TRBV2 and TRBJ1-5; no clear D gene. V lost 6 bases, J lost 8 bases, and 14 bases lay in between. Germline values: CDR1 SNHLY, CDR2 FYNNEI. The length of the CDR3 is 13 residues. CDR3 in DNA: TGTGCCAGCAGGTTCTCTGCCTGGAAGCCCCAGCATTTT. Translating gives CASRFSAWKPQHF. Filled out from reference TRBV2 and TRBJ1-5, the complete variable domain reads EPEVTQTPSHQVTQMGQEVILRCVPISNHLYFYWYRQILGQKVEFLVSFYNNEISEKSEIFDDQFSVERPDGSNFTLKIRSTKLEDSAMYFCASRFSAWKPQHFGDGTRLSIL.